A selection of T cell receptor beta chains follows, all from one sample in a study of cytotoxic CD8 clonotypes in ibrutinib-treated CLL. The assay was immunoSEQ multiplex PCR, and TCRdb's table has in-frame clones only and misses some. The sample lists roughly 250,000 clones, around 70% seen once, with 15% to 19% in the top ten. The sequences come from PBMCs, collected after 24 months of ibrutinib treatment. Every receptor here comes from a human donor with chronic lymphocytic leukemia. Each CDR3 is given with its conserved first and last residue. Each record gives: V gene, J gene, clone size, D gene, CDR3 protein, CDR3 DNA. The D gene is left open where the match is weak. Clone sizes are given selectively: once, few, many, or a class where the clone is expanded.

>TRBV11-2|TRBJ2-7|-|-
CASSLEALPLYEQYF
TGTGCCAGCAGCTTAGAGGCTCTACCCCTCTACGAGCAGTACTTC
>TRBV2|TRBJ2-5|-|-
CASSEGPLKETQYF
TGTGCCAGCAGTGAAGGTCCGCTTAAAGAGACCCAGTACTTC
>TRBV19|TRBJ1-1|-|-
CASTQSGGGTEAFF
TGTGCCAGTACCCAATCTGGGGGGGGGACTGAAGCTTTCTTT
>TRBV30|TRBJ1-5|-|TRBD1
CAWSPTRTGEGNQPQHF
TGTGCCTGGAGTCCGACGCGGACAGGGGAAGGCAATCAGCCCCAGCATTTT
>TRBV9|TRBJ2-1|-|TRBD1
CASSARGQVYNEQFF
TGTGCCAGCAGCGCCAGGGGGCAGGTCTACAATGAGCAGTTCTTC
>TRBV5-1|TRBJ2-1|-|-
CASSLGGGEQFF
TGCGCCAGCAGCTTGGGAGGGGGTGAGCAGTTCTTC
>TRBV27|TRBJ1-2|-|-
CASSLYGGGVGYTF
TGTGCCAGCAGTTTATATGGGGGGGGCGTGGGCTACACCTTC
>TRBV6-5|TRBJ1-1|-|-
CASSYSGGTEAFF
TGTGCCAGCAGTTACTCAGGTGGAACTGAAGCTTTCTTT
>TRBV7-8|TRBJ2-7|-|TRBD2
CASNPGGLAGYYEQYF
TGTGCCAGCAACCCGGGGGGACTAGCGGGATACTACGAGCAGTACTTC
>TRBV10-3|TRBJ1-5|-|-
CAISESQVGNQPQHF
TGTGCCATCAGTGAGTCGCAGGTCGGCAATCAGCCCCAGCATTTT
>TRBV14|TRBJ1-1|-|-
CASSQVEAFF
TGTGCCAGCAGCCAAGTTGAAGCTTTCTTT
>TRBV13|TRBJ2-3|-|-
CASSLGRVDTQYF
TGTGCCAGCAGCTTAGGGCGGGTAGATACGCAGTATTTT
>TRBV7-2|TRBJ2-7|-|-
CASNYGAGVYEQYF
TGTGCCAGCAACTACGGGGCCGGGGTGTACGAGCAGTACTTC
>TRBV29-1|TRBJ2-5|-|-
CSFGLKQQETQYF
TGCAGCTTTGGACTAAAACAACAAGAGACCCAGTACTTC
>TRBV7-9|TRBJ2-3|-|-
CASSLPSGSTDTQYF
TGTGCCAGCAGCTTGCCCAGCGGGAGCACAGATACGCAGTATTTT
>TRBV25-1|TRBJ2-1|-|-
CASSAPFVSYNEQFF
TGTGCCAGCAGTGCCCCCTTCGTTTCCTACAATGAGCAGTTCTTC
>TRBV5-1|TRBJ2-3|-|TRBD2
CASSLGLAYSTDTQYF
TGCGCCAGCAGCTTGGGACTAGCGTATAGCACAGATACGCAGTATTTT
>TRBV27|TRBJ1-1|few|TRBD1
CASSQQVTGDTEAFF
TGTGCCAGCAGCCAACAAGTCACAGGGGACACTGAAGCTTTCTTT
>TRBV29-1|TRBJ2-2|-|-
CSVHYSGELFF
TGCAGCGTTCACTATTCCGGGGAGCTGTTTTTT
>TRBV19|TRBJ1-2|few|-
CASRDAGNGYTF
TGTGCCAGTAGGGATGCAGGGAATGGCTACACCTTC
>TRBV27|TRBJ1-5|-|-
CASSPWEGPQHF
TGTGCCAGCAGTCCCTGGGAGGGGCCCCAGCATTTT
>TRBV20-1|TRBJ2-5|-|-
CSASGVETQYF
TGCAGTGCTAGTGGGGTAGAGACCCAGTACTTC
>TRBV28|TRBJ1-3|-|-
CASSLFRNTIYF
TGTGCCAGCAGTTTATTCCGAAACACCATATATTTT
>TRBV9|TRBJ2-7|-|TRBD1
CASSAPPDRGEQYF
TGTGCCAGCAGCGCACCTCCGGACAGGGGCGAGCAGTACTTC
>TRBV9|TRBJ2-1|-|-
CASSVGYEQFF
TGTGCCAGCAGCGTAGGGTATGAGCAGTTCTTC
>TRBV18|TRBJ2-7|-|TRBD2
CASSPARSGSSYEQYF
TGTGCCAGCTCACCAGCCAGGAGCGGGAGCTCCTACGAGCAGTACTTC
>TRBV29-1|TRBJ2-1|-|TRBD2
CTGGRAGYNEQFF
TGCACTGGCGGGAGGGCGGGTTACAATGAGCAGTTCTTC
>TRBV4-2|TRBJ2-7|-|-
CASSQQGAYEQYF
TGTGCCAGCAGCCAACAGGGAGCCTACGAGCAGTACTTC
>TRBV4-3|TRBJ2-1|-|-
CASSQDGAGYSRNEQFF
TGCGCCAGCAGCCAAGATGGGGCCGGTTACTCTAGGAATGAGCAGTTCTTC
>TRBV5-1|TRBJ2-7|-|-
CASSPRETKGSEQYF
TGCGCCAGCAGCCCCAGGGAGACCAAGGGCTCCGAGCAGTACTTC
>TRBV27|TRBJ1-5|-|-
CASSLGGGQPQHF
TGTGCCAGCAGTTTAGGGGGTGGGCAGCCCCAGCATTTT
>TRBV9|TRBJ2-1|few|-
CASSVVHGIGVPGEQFF
TGTGCCAGCAGCGTAGTTCATGGGATAGGGGTCCCGGGTGAGCAGTTCTTC
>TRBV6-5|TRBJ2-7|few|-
CASSLRGYEQYF
TGTGCCAGCAGTTTGCGAGGTTACGAGCAGTACTTC
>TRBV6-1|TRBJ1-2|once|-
CASSAIRPILNYGYTF
TGTGCCAGCAGTGCAATTCGACCCATTCTAAACTATGGCTACACCTTC
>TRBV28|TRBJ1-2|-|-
CASSLTGGYTF
TGTGCCAGCAGCTTAACAGGAGGCTACACCTTC
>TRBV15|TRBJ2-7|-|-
CATSREGGFEQYF
TGTGCCACCAGCAGGGAAGGAGGATTCGAGCAGTACTTC
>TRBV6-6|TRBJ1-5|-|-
CASSSAEFGQPQHF
TGTGCCAGCAGTTCCGCGGAGTTTGGACAGCCCCAGCATTTT
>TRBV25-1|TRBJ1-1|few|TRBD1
CASSEFGQGNTEAFF
TGTGCCAGCAGTGAATTCGGACAGGGAAACACTGAAGCTTTCTTT
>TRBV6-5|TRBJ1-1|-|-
CASRGWKTEAFF
TGTGCCAGCAGAGGGTGGAAGACTGAAGCTTTCTTT
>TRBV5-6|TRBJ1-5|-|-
CASSSYSVAGAYQPQHF
TGTGCCAGCAGCTCCTACTCCGTCGCAGGGGCGTATCAGCCCCAGCATTTT
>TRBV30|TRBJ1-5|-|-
CAWTGGQGQPQHF
TGTGCCTGGACCGGAGGGCAGGGACAGCCCCAGCATTTT
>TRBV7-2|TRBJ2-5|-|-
CASSFPKGGGETQYF
TGTGCCAGCAGCTTCCCAAAGGGAGGGGGAGAGACCCAGTACTTC